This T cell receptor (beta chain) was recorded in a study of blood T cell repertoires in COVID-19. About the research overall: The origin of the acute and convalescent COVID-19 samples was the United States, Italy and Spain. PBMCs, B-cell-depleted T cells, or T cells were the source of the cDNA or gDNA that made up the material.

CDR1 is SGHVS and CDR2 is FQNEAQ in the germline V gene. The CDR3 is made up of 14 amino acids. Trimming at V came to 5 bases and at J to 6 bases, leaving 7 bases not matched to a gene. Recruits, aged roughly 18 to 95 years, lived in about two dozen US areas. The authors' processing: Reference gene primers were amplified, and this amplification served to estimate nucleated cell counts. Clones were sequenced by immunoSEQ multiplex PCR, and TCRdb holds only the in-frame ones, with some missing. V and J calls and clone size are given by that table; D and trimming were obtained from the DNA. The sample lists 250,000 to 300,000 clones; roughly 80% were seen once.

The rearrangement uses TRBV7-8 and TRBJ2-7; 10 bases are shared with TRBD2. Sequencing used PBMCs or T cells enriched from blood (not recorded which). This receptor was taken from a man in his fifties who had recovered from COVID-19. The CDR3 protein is CASSGLAGVGEQYF. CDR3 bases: TGTGCCAGCAGCGGTCTAGCGGGAGTGGGCGAGCAGTACTTC.